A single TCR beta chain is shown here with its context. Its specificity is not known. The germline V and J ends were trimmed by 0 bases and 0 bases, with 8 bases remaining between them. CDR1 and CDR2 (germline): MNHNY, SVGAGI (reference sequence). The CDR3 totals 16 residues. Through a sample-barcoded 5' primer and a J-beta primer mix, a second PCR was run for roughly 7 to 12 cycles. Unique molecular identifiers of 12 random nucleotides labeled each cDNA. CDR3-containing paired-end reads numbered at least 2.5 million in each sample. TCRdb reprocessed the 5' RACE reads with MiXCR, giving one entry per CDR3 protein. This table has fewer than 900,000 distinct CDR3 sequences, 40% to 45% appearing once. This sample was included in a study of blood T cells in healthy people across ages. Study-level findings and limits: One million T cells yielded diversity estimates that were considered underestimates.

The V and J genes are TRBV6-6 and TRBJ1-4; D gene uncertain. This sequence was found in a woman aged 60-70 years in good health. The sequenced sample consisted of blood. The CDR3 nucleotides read TGTGCCAGCAGTTACTCGATTGGGACAACTAATGAAAAACTGTTTTTT. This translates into CASSYSIGTTNEKLFF.